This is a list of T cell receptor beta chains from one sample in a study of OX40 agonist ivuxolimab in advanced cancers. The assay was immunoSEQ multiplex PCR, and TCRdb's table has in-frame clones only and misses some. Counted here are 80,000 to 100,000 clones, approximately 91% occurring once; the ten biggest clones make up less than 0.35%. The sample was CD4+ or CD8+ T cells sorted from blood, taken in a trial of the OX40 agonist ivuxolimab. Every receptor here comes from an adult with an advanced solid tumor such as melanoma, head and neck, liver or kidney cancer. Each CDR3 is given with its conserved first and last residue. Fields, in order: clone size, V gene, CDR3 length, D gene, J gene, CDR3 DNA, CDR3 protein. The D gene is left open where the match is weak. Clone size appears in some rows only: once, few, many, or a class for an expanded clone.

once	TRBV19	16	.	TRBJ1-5	TGTGCCAGTAGACCGCGGGGGGCGCGGGTCAATCAGCCCCAGCATTTT	CASRPRGARVNQPQHF
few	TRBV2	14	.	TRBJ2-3	TGTGCCAGCAGTGACGGTCTTATCACAGATACGCAGTATTTT	CASSDGLITDTQYF
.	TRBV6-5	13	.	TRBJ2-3	TGTGCCGCGCGGGCAGGGGGCACAGATACGCAGTATTTT	CAARAGGTDTQYF
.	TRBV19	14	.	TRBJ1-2	TGTGCCAGTAGTATCCCAGGGGTAGTCGACGGCTACACCTTC	CASSIPGVVDGYTF
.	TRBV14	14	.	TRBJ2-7	TGTGCCAGCAGCCATGGGACCTCCTCCTACGAGCAGTACTTC	CASSHGTSSYEQYF
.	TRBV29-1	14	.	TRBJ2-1	TGCAGCGGGTCGGTGGGGACCTCCTACAATGAGCAGTTCTTC	CSGSVGTSYNEQFF
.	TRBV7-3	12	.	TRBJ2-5	TGTGCCAGCTTCGAGGTTCAAGAGACCCAGTACTTC	CASFEVQETQYF
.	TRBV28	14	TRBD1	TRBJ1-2	TGTGCCAGCAGTTTACCGGGACAGGGACAAGGCTACACCTTC	CASSLPGQGQGYTF
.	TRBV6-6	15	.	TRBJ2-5	TGTGCCAGCAGTTGGGACCACGGGGCAAAAGAGACCCAGTACTTC	CASSWDHGAKETQYF
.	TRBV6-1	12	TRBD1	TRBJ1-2	TGTGCCAGCAGTGGACAGGGGTATGGCTACACCTTC	CASSGQGYGYTF
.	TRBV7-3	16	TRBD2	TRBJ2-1	TGTGCCAGCAGTGCCCAAATGAAGCGGGAAAACAATGAGCAGTTCTTC	CASSAQMKRENNEQFF
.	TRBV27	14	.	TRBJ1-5	TGTGCCAGCAGTCCCAGGGATAGCAATCAGCCCCAGCATTTT	CASSPRDSNQPQHF
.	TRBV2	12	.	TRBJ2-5	TGTGCCAGCAGTATCCTAGTGGAGACCCAGTACTTC	CASSILVETQYF
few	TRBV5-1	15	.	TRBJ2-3	TGCGCCAGCAGCGTGATGGGTCCCAGCACAGATACGCAGTATTTT	CASSVMGPSTDTQYF
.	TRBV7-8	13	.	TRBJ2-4	TGTGCCAGCAGACAAGCCGGGAGCGGAGAACAGTACTTC	CASRQAGSGEQYF
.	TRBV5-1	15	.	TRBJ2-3	TGCGCCAGCACCCTGACTGGGGAGTCCACAGATACGCAGTATTTT	CASTLTGESTDTQYF
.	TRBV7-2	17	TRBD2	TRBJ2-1	TGTGCCAGCAGCTTTGTTACTAGCGGGAGGCCCTACAATGAGCAGTTCTTC	CASSFVTSGRPYNEQFF
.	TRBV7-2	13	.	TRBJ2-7	TGTGCCAGCAGCCCTCAGTCGGGCTACGAGCAGTACTTC	CASSPQSGYEQYF
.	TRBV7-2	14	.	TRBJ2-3	TGTGCCAGCAGCCTAGGGACAGTCCTAGCGAAGCAGTATTTT	CASSLGTVLAKQYF
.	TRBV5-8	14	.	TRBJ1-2	TGTGCCAGCAGCCCGCAGGATTCTAACTATGGCTACACCTTC	CASSPQDSNYGYTF
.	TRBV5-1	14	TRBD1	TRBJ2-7	TGCGCCAGCAGCCTCGGGACAGGGGGCTACGAGCAGTACTTC	CASSLGTGGYEQYF
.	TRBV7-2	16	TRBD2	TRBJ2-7	TGTGCCAGCAGCTTAGCGTACGGGGCGGGAGTGGGCGAGCAGTACTTC	CASSLAYGAGVGEQYF
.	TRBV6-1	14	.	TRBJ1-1	TGTGCCAGCAGTGGCTCGAGGAGGAACACTGAAGCTTTCTTT	CASSGSRRNTEAFF
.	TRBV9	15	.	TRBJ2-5	TGTGCCAGCAGCCCGATTGGACAGAGCCAAGAGACCCAGTACTTC	CASSPIGQSQETQYF
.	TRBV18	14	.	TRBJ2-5	TGTGCCAGCTCACCAGTCACGGGGCTGGAGACCCAGTACTTC	CASSPVTGLETQYF
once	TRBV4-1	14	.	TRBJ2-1	TGCGCCAGCAGCCAAGATCCCAGGAGGGAGGAGCAGTTCTTC	CASSQDPRREEQFF
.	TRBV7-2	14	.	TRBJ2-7	TGTGCCAGCAGCTTAGGTCTAGGGCCCTACGAGCAGTACTTC	CASSLGLGPYEQYF
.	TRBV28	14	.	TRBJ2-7	TGTGCCAGCCTACCTGGGGGGAGTTCCTACGAGCAGTACTTC	CASLPGGSSYEQYF
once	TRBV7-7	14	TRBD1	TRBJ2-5	TGTGCCAGCAGCCTCGGGACAGCTCAAGAGACCCAGTACTTC	CASSLGTAQETQYF
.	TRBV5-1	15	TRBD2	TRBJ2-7	TGCGCCAGCAGCTTGGTTGCGGGAGGCCCCTACGAGCAGTACTTC	CASSLVAGGPYEQYF
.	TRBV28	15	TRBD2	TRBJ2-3	TGTGCCAGCGGCCCCGAGCGGGGGACCCTCCATACGCAGTATTTT	CASGPERGTLHTQYF
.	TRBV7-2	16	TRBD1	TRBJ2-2	TGTGCCAGCAGCCGCACCGGGACAGGCCCTGTCGGGGAGCTGTTTTTT	CASSRTGTGPVGELFF
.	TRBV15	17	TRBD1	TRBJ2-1	TGTGCCACCAGCAGGGGCCTTACAGGGGGCTCCTACAATGAGCAGTTCTTC	CATSRGLTGGSYNEQFF
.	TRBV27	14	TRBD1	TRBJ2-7	TGTGCCAGCAGTAACTCGGGACAGGGAATGGGGCAGTACTTC	CASSNSGQGMGQYF
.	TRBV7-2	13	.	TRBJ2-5	TGTGCCAGCAGCTCTAAAACACCGGGTACCCAGTACTTC	CASSSKTPGTQYF
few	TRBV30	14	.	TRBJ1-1	TGTGCCTGGAGTGTCTCCAGTCGGAACACTGAAGCTTTCTTT	CAWSVSSRNTEAFF
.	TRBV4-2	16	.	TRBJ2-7	TGTGCCAGCAGCCAAGAATGGCGAAGGGACCTCCACGAGCAGTACTTC	CASSQEWRRDLHEQYF
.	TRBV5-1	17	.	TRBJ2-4	TGCGCCAGCAGCTTGGGTAGGGCGCCGGGCCAGAAAAACATTCAGTACTTC	CASSLGRAPGQKNIQYF
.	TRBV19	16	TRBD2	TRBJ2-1	TGTGCCAGTAGTATAGCTCTGACTAGCGGGAGCTATGAGCAGTTCTTC	CASSIALTSGSYEQFF
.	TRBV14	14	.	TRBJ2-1	TGTGCCAGCAGCCAAAGGGAAAGAGACAATGAGCAGTTCTTC	CASSQRERDNEQFF
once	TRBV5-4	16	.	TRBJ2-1	TGTGCCAGCAGCCCCGCTCTGGAGGCCTCCTACAATGAGCAGTTCTTC	CASSPALEASYNEQFF
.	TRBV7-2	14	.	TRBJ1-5	TGTGCCAGCAGCTCGCAGGGTAGCAATCAGCCCCAGCATTTT	CASSSQGSNQPQHF
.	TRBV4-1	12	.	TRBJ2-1	TGCGCCAGCAGCCTTCGCGGGCATGAGCAGTTCTTC	CASSLRGHEQFF
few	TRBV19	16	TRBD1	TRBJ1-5	TGTGCCAGTAGCCCCTCCGGGACAGGGCGCAATCAGCCCCAGCATTTT	CASSPSGTGRNQPQHF
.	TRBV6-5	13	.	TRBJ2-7	TGTGCCAGCAGATACCCTAACGCGTACGAGCAGTACTTC	CASRYPNAYEQYF
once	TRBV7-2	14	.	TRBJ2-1	TGTGCCAGCAGCTTACAACAAAATCGCAATGAGCAGTTCTTC	CASSLQQNRNEQFF
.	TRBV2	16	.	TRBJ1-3	TGTGCCAGCACAAATTCCGGGACACTCTCTGGAAACACCATATATTTT	CASTNSGTLSGNTIYF
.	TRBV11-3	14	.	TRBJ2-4	TGTGCCAGCAGCCCAGGACTCGGGGAAAACATTCAGTACTTC	CASSPGLGENIQYF
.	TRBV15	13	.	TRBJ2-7	TGTGCCACCAGCAGAGCCAGGGGTTACGAGCAGTACTTC	CATSRARGYEQYF
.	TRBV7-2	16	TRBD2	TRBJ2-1	TGTGCCAGCAGTAAACTAGCGGGAGGAGGGAGGAGTGAGCAGTTCTTC	CASSKLAGGGRSEQFF
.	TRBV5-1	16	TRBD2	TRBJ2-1	TGCGCCAGCAGCTTGGCTTCTAGCGGAGATTACAATGAGCAGTTCTTC	CASSLASSGDYNEQFF
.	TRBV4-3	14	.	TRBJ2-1	TGCGCCAGCAGCCAGCAAACGGGAGACAATGAGCAGTTCTTC	CASSQQTGDNEQFF
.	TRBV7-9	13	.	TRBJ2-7	TGTGCCAGCAGCTTGGCGGGGGCAAGGGAGCAGTACTTC	CASSLAGAREQYF
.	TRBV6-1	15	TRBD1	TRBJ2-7	TGTGCCACCAACCGACAGGGGACGGTTACCTACGAGCAGTACTTC	CATNRQGTVTYEQYF
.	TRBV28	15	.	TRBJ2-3	TGTGCCAGCAGTGAACATACCCGGGGCACAGATACGCAGTATTTT	CASSEHTRGTDTQYF